This entry describes one T cell receptor beta chain. Its antigen is still unknown. Deletions cut 2 bases from V and 14 bases from J, with 19 bases between. Looked up from germline, CDR1 is MGHRA and CDR2 is YSYEKL. This CDR3 is 14 amino acids long. This sample was included in a study of OX40 agonist ivuxolimab in advanced cancers. Findings of the study overall: Nonresponders, in some cases, also had low normalized T-cell clonal expansion. On average, CD8+ T cells showed a greater number of expanded clones than CD4+. People who partly responded at 0.1-3.0 mg/kg had some of the least clonal expansion seen.

Data came from immunoSEQ multiplex PCR; TCRdb stores just in-frame clones and leaves some out. The table shows approximately 58,000 clones, with roughly 84% occurring only once. V and J are TRBV4-1 and TRBJ2-1; D might be TRBD2 (6 bases). Sequenced here: CD4+ or CD8+ T cells sorted from blood, sampled in a trial of the OX40 agonist ivuxolimab. This clonotype was obtained from an adult with an advanced solid tumor such as melanoma, head and neck, liver or kidney cancer. The CDR3 coding sequence is TGCGCCAGCAGCCAATTTCGAGAGGTAGCGGTGGAGTTCTTC. Its protein product is CASSQFREVAVEFF.